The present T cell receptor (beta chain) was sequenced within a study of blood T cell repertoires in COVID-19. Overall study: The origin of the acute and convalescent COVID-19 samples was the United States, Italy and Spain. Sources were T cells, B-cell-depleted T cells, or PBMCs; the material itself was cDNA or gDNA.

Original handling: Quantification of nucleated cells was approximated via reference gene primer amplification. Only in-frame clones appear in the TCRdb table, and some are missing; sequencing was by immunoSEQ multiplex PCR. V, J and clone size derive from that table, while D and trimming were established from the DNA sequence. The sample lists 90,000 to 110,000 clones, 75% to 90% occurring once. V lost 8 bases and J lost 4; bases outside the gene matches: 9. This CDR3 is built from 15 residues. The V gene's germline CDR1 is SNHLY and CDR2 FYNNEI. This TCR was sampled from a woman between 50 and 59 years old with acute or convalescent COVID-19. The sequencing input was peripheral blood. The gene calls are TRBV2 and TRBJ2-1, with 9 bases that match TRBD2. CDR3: CASGLSGGTYNEQFF. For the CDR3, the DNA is TGTGCCAGCGGCCTGAGCGGGGGGACGTACAATGAGCAGTTCTTC.